The 16 T cell receptor beta chains below come from one sample, sequenced in a study of CD8 T cells in ankylosing spondylitis. MiXCR was run by TCRdb on the 5' RACE reads, yielding one entry per CDR3 protein. The table shows about 150,000 distinct CDR3 sequences, with 5.5% to 7.5% occurring only once. The specimen sequenced was blood, either unsorted or a sorted T cell fraction (not recorded which). Receptors originate from a female donor with ankylosing spondylitis or in good health (not recorded which).

This clonotype was counted many times. The CDR3 sequence: CASSQDRTSGRTYEQYF. The CDR3 DNA follows: TGCGCCAGCAGCCAAGACAGGACTAGCGGGAGAACCTACGAGCAGTACTTC. The chain has TRBV4-1 and TRBJ2-7, with 13 bases lining up with TRBD2. Trimming at V came to 0 bases and at J to 2 bases, leaving 4 bases not matched to a gene. Per the germline V gene, CDR1 is MGHRA and CDR2 is YSYEKL. The CDR3 sequence is 17 residues long.

The sample holds many counts of this clonotype. This rearrangement joins TRBV21-1 to TRBJ2-7; no DNA check was done on the table's D call, TRBD1. TRBV21-1 is tagged as a pseudogene. The CDR3 extends over 14 amino acids. The CDR3, as DNA: TGTGCCAGCAGCAAGGGACAGCCTACCTACGAGCAGTACTTC. Translated: CASSKGQPTYEQYF.

This clonotype was observed many times. J is TRBJ2-2 and V is TRBV20-1; D is undetermined. V was clipped by 3 bases and J by 1 base, with 12 bases between them. Per the germline V gene, CDR1 is DFQATT and CDR2 is SNEGSKA (reference sequence). The CDR3 consists of 15 residues. This CDR3 is CSARYGLVNTGELFF. The CDR3 nucleotides are TGCAGTGCTAGGTACGGCCTCGTGAACACCGGGGAGCTGTTTTTT.

This clonotype occurred many times. The genes are TRBV24-1 and TRBJ2-1; D possibly corresponds to TRBD1 (7 bases). Trimming took off 0 bases at V and 14 bases at J, with 13 bases between the two ends. Germline V gives CDR1 KGHDR, CDR2 SFDVKD. The CDR3 length is 13 residues. Here the CDR3 reads CATSDLRSRGEFF. CDR3 nucleotide sequence: TGTGCCACCAGTGATTTGCGTAGCAGGGGGGAGTTCTTC.

This clonotype was picked up many times. The J gene is TRBJ1-1, the V gene TRBV7-9; TRBD1 agrees at 10 bases. Germline V gene sequence: CDR1 SEHNR, CDR2 FQNEAQ (reference sequence). V was pared by 4 bases and J by 4 bases, with 21 bases of the junction left unmatched. The CDR3 has 20 amino acids. The CDR3 bases are TGTGCCAGCAGCTCCACTTACAGGGACAGGGGCCCCGGGATGGTCACTGAAGCTTTCTTT. The encoded protein is CASSSTYRDRGPGMVTEAFF.

This clonotype was observed a single time. The V call is TRBV19, the J call TRBJ2-7; the D gene is possibly TRBD1 (5 bases). V was cut by 3 bases and J by 6 bases, with 12 bases left in between. Germline V gene data show CDR1 as LNHDA and CDR2 as SQIVND (reference sequence). This CDR3 comprises 13 residues. The CDR3 here is CASSIGTGFEQYF. The CDR3 DNA reads as TGTGCCAGTAGTATCGGAACAGGCTTCGAGCAGTACTTC.

This clonotype was counted only a few times. This sequence joins TRBV12-3 or TRBV12-4 and TRBJ1-5; no reliable D call. The CDR3 covers 17 residues. Trimming took 0 bases from V and 1 from J, leaving 13 bases between them. The CDR3 here is CASSLAQTHLSNQPQHF. For the CDR3, the DNA is TGTGCCAGCAGTTTAGCGCAGACCCACCTGAGCAATCAGCCCCAGCATTTT.

This clonotype was counted many times. This chain links TRBV4-1 with TRBJ1-1; D gene uncertain. CDR1 MGHRA and CDR2 YSYEKL come from the germline V gene. The CDR3 is 14 residues long. V was shortened by 4 bases and J by 1 base, with 10 bases between the two germline ends. The CDR3 loop is CASSRLDGNTEAFF. The CDR3 coding sequence is TGCGCCAGCAGCCGTCTGGACGGGAACACTGAAGCTTTCTTT.

In this sample, this clonotype turned up many times. The V call is TRBV28, the J call TRBJ2-6; D ambiguous. The germline V gene has CDR1 MDHEN and CDR2 SYDVKM. The CDR3 consists of 13 residues. V gave up 4 bases and J gave up 2 bases, with 3 bases separating them. The CDR3 DNA follows: TGTGCCAGCAGTTCCCCTGGGGCCAACGTCCTGACTTTC. Translation gives CASSSPGANVLTF.

This chain joins TRBV12-3 or TRBV12-4 and TRBJ2-7; D may be TRBD2 (6 bases). The germline V and J ends were trimmed by 9 bases and 3 bases, with 21 bases remaining between them. The CDR3 covers 15 residues. The CDR3 here is CASHGAGSYDYEQYF. In nucleotides, the CDR3 is TGTGCCAGTCACGGAGCGGGCAGCTACGACTACGAGCAGTACTTC.

This clonotype was observed at least ten times. The rearrangement links TRBV7-6 to TRBJ2-3, with D uncertain. CDR1 is SGHVS and CDR2 is FNYEAQ in the germline V gene. The CDR3 covers 16 residues. The V end was cut by 1 base, the J end by 2 bases, with 13 bases between. The CDR3 DNA reads as TGTGCCAGCAGCTTAGAAGTCTCCCGTTACACAGATACGCAGTATTTT. Protein product: CASSLEVSRYTDTQYF.

This chain joins TRBV20-1 and TRBJ1-4; 9 bases are shared with TRBD1. Germline V CDR1 and CDR2: DFQATT, SNEGSKA (reference sequence). The CDR3 runs to 15 residues. Losses at the gene ends were 0 bases for V and 4 bases for J; bases not matched to a gene: 3. The CDR3, as DNA: TGCAGTGCTAGAGAAGGGACAGGGTTTAATGAAAAACTGTTTTTT. As protein: CSAREGTGFNEKLFF.

The chain carries TRBV28 and TRBJ1-5, with no clear D. Trimming took 7 bases from V and 1 from J, leaving 20 bases between them. The CDR3 consists of 17 residues. Germline V CDR1 and CDR2: MDHEN, SYDVKM. CDR3 sequence: CASIPSPGHTSNQPQHF. CDR3 DNA: TGTGCCAGCATTCCTTCGCCCGGTCACACGAGCAATCAGCCCCAGCATTTT.

The chain couples TRBV6-1 to TRBJ1-3, with 8 bases fitting TRBD1. The germline CDR1 and CDR2 sequences are MNHNS and SASEGT. This CDR3 contains 14 residues. V was clipped by 5 bases and J by 4 bases; unmatched bases: 4. The CDR3 loop reads CASSLRTGGNTIYF. CDR3 nucleotide sequence: TGTGCCAGCAGTCTCCGGACAGGGGGAAACACCATATATTTT.

This clonotype has a count of ten or more. The rearrangement links TRBV28 to TRBJ1-5, with TRBD1 matching over 7 bases. Germline CDR1 MDHEN, CDR2 SYDVKM. This CDR3 spans 15 amino acids. The V gene end was trimmed by 3 bases and the J gene end by 4 bases; junction bases not matched to a gene: 6. The chain's CDR3 is CASSLEGGPNQPQHF. The CDR3 DNA is TGTGCCAGCAGTTTGGAAGGGGGCCCAAATCAGCCCCAGCATTTT.

This clonotype was detected a few times. A much larger clonotype is one base distant, so this may be a read error. The chain employs TRBV28 and TRBJ2-5, with D possibly being TRBD2 (6 bases). Germline V lookup: CDR1 MDHEN, CDR2 SYDVKM. Trimming shortened V by 4 bases and J by 1 base, and 7 bases separated the two germline ends. The CDR3 runs to 13 residues. CDR3 nucleotides: TGTGCCAGCAGTTGGGGGGTCCAAGAGACCCAGTACTTC. Its translation is CASSWGVQETQYF.